The 20 T cell receptor beta chains presented below share a single source sample, sequenced in a study of spatial heterogeneity in lung cancer. TCRdb called the 5' RACE reads again in MiXCR, with one record for every CDR3 protein. The table shows roughly 26,000 distinct CDR3 sequences, with approximately 6% occurring only once. Time point specified: blood at routine non-recurrence follow-up after resection. In each case, whole RNA from tumor, nontumor lung or frozen PBMC was sequenced unsorted. Source: PBMCs, taken at follow-up. These receptors originate from a male donor with early-stage non-small cell lung cancer.

This clonotype was counted at least ten times. V usage is TRBV20-1 and J usage is TRBJ2-1; D is perhaps TRBD2 (5 bases). This CDR3 is built from 12 residues. CDR1 and CDR2 from the germline V gene are DFQATT and SNEGSKA (reference sequence). V lost 2 bases to trimming and J lost 5 bases, with 7 bases between them. The CDR3 sequence is CSARSGNNEQFF. The CDR3 DNA reads as TGCAGTGCTAGAAGCGGTAACAATGAGCAGTTCTTC.

This clonotype was counted a few times. The V call is TRBV2, the J call TRBJ2-1, with 8 bases aligning to TRBD1. Germline CDR1 SNHLY, CDR2 FYNNEI. The trim removed 6 bases at V and 9 bases at J, leaving 7 bases unmatched. The CDR3 is 13 residues long. CDR3 sequence reads: CASRTQGEGEQFF. The CDR3 DNA reads TGTGCCAGCAGGACACAGGGGGAAGGTGAGCAGTTCTTC.

This clonotype was detected ten times or more. The V gene is TRBV10-3, the J gene TRBJ2-5; D remains unclear. V shed 3 bases and J shed 2 bases, with 10 bases lying between them. The CDR3 spans 14 residues. The germline V gene has CDR1 ENHRY and CDR2 SYGVKD. The CDR3 loop is CAISDLTPQETQYF. CDR3 DNA: TGTGCCATCAGTGACTTGACACCTCAAGAGACCCAGTACTTC.

This clonotype was observed a handful of times. The chain employs TRBV27 and TRBJ1-5; possible D gene TRBD1, 6 bases. CDR3 length equals 13 residues. From germline, CDR1 is MNHEY and CDR2 SMNVEV (reference sequence). V lost 6 bases and J 6 bases, leaving 12 bases between the germline ends. CDR3 sequence (DNA): TGTGCCAGCAGCATTAGGGGGAGTCAGCCCCAGCATTTT. It yields the protein CASSIRGSQPQHF.

V is TRBV12-3 or TRBV12-4 and J is TRBJ1-2; D possibly corresponds to TRBD1 (5 bases). Deletions cut 6 bases from V and 2 bases from J, with 10 bases between. The CDR3 is made up of 13 amino acids. This CDR3 reads CASSLGENYGYTF. The CDR3 nucleotides are TGTGCCAGCAGCCTGGGGGAGAACTATGGCTACACCTTC.

This rearrangement joins TRBV6-4 to TRBJ2-6; D call uncertain. Trimming removed 3 bases at V and 1 base at J, with 4 bases between. The CDR3 loop spans 14 amino acids. Germline V gene lookup returns CDR1 MRHNA and CDR2 SNTAGT. The CDR3 nucleotides read TGTGCCAGCAGTGAATTATCTGGGGCCAACGTCCTGACTTTC. It codes for CASSELSGANVLTF.

This clonotype has only a few counts. The chain employs TRBV20-1 and TRBJ2-7, with 8 nucleotides matching TRBD1. Germline CDR1 and CDR2: DFQATT and SNEGSKA (reference sequence). The CDR3 has 13 residues. V was pared by 5 bases and J by 2 bases, with 5 bases of the junction left unmatched. DNA of the CDR3: TGCAGTGCTGGCCAGGGGGCAGCCTACGAGCAGTACGTC. It codes for CSAGQGAAYEQYV.

This clonotype showed up many times. V is TRBV4-2 and J is TRBJ2-2, with D maybe TRBD2 (5 bases). Germline V lookup: CDR1 LGHNA, CDR2 YNFKEQ. V lost 1 base, J lost 0 bases, and 9 bases lay in between. The CDR3 runs to 16 residues. In DNA form, the CDR3 reads TGTGCCAGCAGCCAAGCCACCGGGGCGAACACCGGGGAGCTGTTTTTT. Translating it yields CASSQATGANTGELFF.

The sample holds a few counts of this clonotype. V and J are TRBV10-3 and TRBJ1-2; D is ambiguous. The germline CDR1 and CDR2 sequences are ENHRY and SYGVKD. This CDR3 spans 13 amino acids. V was clipped by 6 bases and J by 2 bases, with 10 bases between them. In DNA, the CDR3 is TGTGCCATCAGCACGGACCTAAACTATGGCTACACCTTC. As protein: CAISTDLNYGYTF.

This clonotype was seen at least ten times. The V gene is TRBV9, the J gene TRBJ2-1, with D hard to call. The V and J ends lost 1 base and 0 bases respectively, with 8 bases between them. The germline V gene has CDR1 SGDLS and CDR2 YYNGEE. The CDR3 length is 15 residues. The CDR3 region is CASSVTTSSYNEQFF. CDR3 in DNA: TGTGCCAGCAGCGTAACGACGAGCTCCTACAATGAGCAGTTCTTC.

This clonotype was recorded many times. The V and J genes are TRBV27 and TRBJ2-5; tentatively, D is TRBD2 (5 bases). The CDR3 runs 15 residues. With 3 bases removed from V and 4 bases from J, the gap between germline ends came to 15 bases. The germline V gene encodes CDR1 MNHEY and CDR2 SMNVEV (reference sequence). The CDR3 is CASSFRGGGRETQYF. The CDR3 DNA reads TGTGCCAGCAGTTTCCGAGGAGGAGGTCGAGAGACCCAGTACTTC.

The V and J genes are TRBV7-9 and TRBJ2-1, with a weak D call TRBD2 (6 bases). The V gene lost 7 bases and the J gene lost 0 bases, with 13 bases spanning the gap. CDR1 SEHNR and CDR2 FQNEAQ come from the germline V gene (reference sequence). CDR3 length equals 15 residues. The CDR3 protein is CASISRSGSYNEQFF. The CDR3 DNA reads TGTGCCAGCATCTCTCGTAGCGGCTCCTACAATGAGCAGTTCTTC.

The table lists this clonotype with many counts. The genes are TRBV11-2 and TRBJ2-3; D is perhaps TRBD1 (5 bases). Trimming removed 1 base from V and 7 bases from J, with 12 bases in between. The CDR3 totals 14 residues. Germline lookup yields CDR1 SGHAT and CDR2 FQNNGV. In nucleotides, the CDR3 is TGTGCCAGCAGCTTAGCCCAGACAGAACATACGCAGTATTTT. This translates into CASSLAQTEHTQYF.

This clonotype was recorded at least ten times. This sequence joins TRBV4-2 and TRBJ1-5; 9 nucleotides align to TRBD1. The germline V gene encodes CDR1 LGHNA and CDR2 YNFKEQ. The V and J ends lost 6 bases and 5 bases, in that order; junction bases with no gene match: 5. CDR3 length: 14 residues. CDR3 DNA: TGTGCCAGCAGTCGGGACAGGGCGGATCAGCCCCAGCATTTT. It specifies CASSRDRADQPQHF.

This clonotype was found many times. The J gene is TRBJ2-7, the V gene TRBV28, with no clear D. Germline CDR1 and CDR2: MDHEN and SYDVKM. V was pared by 7 bases and J by 4 bases, with 14 bases between. The CDR3 is made up of 13 amino acids. The DNA of the CDR3 is TGTGCCAGCAACCCCGGGCGGTTATACGAGCAGTACGTC. It codes for CASNPGRLYEQYV.

The rearrangement links TRBV6-2 or TRBV6-3 to TRBJ2-3; D is undetermined. The CDR3 has 12 residues. The ends were cut back, 6 bases at V and 0 bases at J, with 4 bases in the middle. Per the germline V gene, CDR1 is MNHEY and CDR2 is SVGEGT. The CDR3 nucleotides are TGTGCCAGCAGACCTAGCACAGATACGCAGTATTTT. Protein sequence: CASRPSTDTQYF.

The table lists this clonotype with many counts. V and J are TRBV5-6 and TRBJ2-3, with 8 bases that match TRBD2. CDR3 length: 16 residues. The germline CDR1 and CDR2 sequences are SGHDT and YYEEEE. Losses at the gene ends were 4 bases for V and 1 base for J; bases not matched to a gene: 8. CDR3 residues: CASSTSAGAGTDTQYF. The CDR3 nucleotides read TGTGCCAGCAGCACCTCAGCGGGAGCGGGCACAGATACGCAGTATTTT.

About this clonotype itself: A much larger clone lies one base from this, so it may be a read error. The chain recombines TRBV24-1 with TRBJ1-2; unclear D gene. The V gene's germline CDR1 is KGHDR and CDR2 SFDVKD. The CDR3 length is 12 residues. The germline V and J ends were trimmed by 2 bases and 4 bases, with 4 bases remaining between them. This CDR3 reads CATSDYSYGYTF. As DNA, the CDR3 is TGTGCCACCAGTGATTACAGCTATGGCTACACCTTC.

This clonotype was observed at least ten times. The chain combines TRBV13 with TRBJ2-7, with TRBD2 matching over 10 bases. V shed 0 bases, J shed 6 bases, and the junction held 5 bases outside the gene matches. This CDR3 has 15 amino acids. The germline V gene has CDR1 PRHDT and CDR2 FYEKMQ (reference sequence). The CDR3 spells CASSLGRLAGVEQYV. Here the CDR3 DNA reads TGTGCCAGCAGCTTAGGCAGGCTAGCGGGAGTCGAGCAGTACGTC.

This clonotype has a handful of counts. The chain recombines TRBV5-1 with TRBJ2-7, with D unclear. Trimming took off 0 bases at V and 6 bases at J, with 16 bases between the two ends. The CDR3 totals 15 residues. Looked up from germline, CDR1 is SGHRS and CDR2 is YFSETQ. The CDR3 spells CASSLGGGPSGEQYV. In nucleotides, the CDR3 is TGCGCCAGCAGCTTGGGCGGCGGACCCTCCGGCGAGCAGTACGTC.